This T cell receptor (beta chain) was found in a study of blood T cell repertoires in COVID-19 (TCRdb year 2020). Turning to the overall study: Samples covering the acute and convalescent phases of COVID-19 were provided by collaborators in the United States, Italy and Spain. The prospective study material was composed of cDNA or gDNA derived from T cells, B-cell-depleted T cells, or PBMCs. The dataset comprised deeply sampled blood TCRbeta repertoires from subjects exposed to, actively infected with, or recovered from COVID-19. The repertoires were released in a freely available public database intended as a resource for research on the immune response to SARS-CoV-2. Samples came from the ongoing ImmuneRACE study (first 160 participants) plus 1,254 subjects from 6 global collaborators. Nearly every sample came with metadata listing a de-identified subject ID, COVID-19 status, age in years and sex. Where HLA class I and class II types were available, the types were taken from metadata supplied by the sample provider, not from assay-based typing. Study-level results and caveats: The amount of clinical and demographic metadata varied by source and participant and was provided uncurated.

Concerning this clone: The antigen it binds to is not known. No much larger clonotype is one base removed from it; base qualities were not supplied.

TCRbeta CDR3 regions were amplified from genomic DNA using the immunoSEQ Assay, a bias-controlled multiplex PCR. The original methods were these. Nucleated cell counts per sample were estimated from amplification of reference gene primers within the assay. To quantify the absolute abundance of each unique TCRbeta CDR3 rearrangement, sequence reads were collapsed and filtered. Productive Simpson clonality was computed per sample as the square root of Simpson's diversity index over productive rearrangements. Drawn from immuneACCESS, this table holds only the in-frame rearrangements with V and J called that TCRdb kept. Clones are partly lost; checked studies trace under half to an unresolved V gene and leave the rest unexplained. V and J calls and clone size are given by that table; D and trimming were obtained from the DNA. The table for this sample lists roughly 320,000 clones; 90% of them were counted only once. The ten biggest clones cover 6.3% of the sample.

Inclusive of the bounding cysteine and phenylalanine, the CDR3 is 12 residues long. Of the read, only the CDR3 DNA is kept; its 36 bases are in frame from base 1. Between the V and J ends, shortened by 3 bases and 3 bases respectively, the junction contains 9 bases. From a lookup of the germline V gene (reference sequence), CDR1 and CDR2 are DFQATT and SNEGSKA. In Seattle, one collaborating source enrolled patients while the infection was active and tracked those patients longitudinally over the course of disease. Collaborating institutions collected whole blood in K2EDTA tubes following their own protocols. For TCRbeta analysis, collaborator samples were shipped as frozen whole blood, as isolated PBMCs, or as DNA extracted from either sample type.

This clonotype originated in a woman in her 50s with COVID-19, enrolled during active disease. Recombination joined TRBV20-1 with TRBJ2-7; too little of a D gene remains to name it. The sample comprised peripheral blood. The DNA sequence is TGCAGTGCTAGTCGACGAGGCTACGAGCAGTACTTC. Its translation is CSASRRGYEQYF.